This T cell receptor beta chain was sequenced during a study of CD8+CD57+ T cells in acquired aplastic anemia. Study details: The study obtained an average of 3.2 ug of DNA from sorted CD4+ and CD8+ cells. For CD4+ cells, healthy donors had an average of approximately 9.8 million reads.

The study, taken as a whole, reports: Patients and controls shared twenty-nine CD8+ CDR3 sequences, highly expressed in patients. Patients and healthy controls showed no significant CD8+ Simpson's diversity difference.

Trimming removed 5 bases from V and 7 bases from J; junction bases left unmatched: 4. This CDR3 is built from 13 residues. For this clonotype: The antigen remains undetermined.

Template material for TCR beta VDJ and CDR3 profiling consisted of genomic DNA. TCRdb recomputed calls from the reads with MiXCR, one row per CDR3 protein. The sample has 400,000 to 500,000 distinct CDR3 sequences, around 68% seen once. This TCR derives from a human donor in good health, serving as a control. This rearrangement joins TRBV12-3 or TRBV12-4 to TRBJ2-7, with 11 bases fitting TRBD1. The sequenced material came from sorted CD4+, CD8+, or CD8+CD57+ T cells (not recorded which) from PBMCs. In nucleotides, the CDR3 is TGTGCCAGCAGTCAGGGACAGGGGGGGGAGCAGTACTTC. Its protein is CASSQGQGGEQYF.